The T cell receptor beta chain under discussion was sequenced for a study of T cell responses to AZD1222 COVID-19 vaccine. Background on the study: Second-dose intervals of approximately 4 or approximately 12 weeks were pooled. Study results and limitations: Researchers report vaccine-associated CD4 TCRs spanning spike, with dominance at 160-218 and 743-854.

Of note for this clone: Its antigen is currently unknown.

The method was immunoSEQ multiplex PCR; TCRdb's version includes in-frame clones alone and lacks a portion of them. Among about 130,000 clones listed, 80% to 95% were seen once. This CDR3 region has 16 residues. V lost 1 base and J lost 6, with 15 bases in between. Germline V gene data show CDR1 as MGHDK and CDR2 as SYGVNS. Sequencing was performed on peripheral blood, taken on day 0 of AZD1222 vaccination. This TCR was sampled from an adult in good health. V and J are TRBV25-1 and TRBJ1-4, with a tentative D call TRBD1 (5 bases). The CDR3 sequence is CASSEFPRGADEKLFF. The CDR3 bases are TGTGCCAGCAGTGAATTCCCAAGGGGCGCCGATGAAAAACTGTTTTTT.